This TCR beta chain was retrieved from a study of cytotoxic CD8 clonotypes in ibrutinib-treated CLL (dated by TCRdb to about 2021). Regarding the research as a whole: The cohort had 11 relapsed/refractory and approximately 15 treatment-naive patients; about 17 were IGHV unmutated. Longitudinal samples were available for about 30% of the 86 trial participants. All remission and progressive disease samples were collected while patients were still receiving ibrutinib. Response samples were taken after a median of 12 months on treatment, ranging from about 6 to 40 months. Cryopreserved peripheral blood mononuclear cells were obtained before treatment, at response, and at either sustained remission or disease progression. Responses were partial in some 24 patients and complete in 2; after median about 63 months follow-up, some 15 stayed in remission and about 12 progressed. On average, each sample had hundreds of thousands of productive templates and tens of thousands of productive rearrangements.

The goal of deep resolution MiSeq sequencing was a depth between 1 in 1 million and 1 in 200,000 T cells, and coverage averaged 10x per clonotype. TCR beta libraries were generated with the immunoSEQ hsTCRB Kit. On the authors' methods: Data were analyzed with ImmunoSEQ Data Assistant and ImmunoSEQ Analyzer, with V, D and J genes assigned per IMGT definitions. Clonality, which ranges from 0 to 1, was calculated by subtracting the normalized Shannon entropy of productive rearrangement frequencies from one. Only overrepresented clonotypes making up at least 0.05% of the repertoire of each patient were included in the public clonotype analysis. Approximately 13 age-matched healthy donor repertoires from immuneACCESS served as clonality controls. TCRdb re-hosts the immuneACCESS table, in-frame sequences only. Its copies lack some clones; in the studies checked, an unresolved V gene accounts for under half of them, and the cause for the rest is not known. That table gives V, J and clone size, and the DNA gave D and trimming. This sample holds 97,000 or so clones; approximately 80% were observed only once. The ten largest make up approximately 30% of the sample.

Explained via the paper, the time point label denotes: about a year on ibrutinib. Roughly 2 micrograms of genomic DNA were extracted from cryopreserved PBMCs for TCR beta library preparation. Longitudinal blood samples from CLL patients receiving ibrutinib monotherapy were subjected to high-throughput TCR beta sequencing. Patients were enrolled in a phase 2 open-label single-center ibrutinib monotherapy trial. From V the trimming removes 4 bases and from J it removes 6 bases, while the gene matches leave 8 bases of the junction unaccounted for. Counted from cysteine to phenylalanine, this CDR3 has 14 amino acids. Only the CDR3 portion is preserved as DNA: 42 bases, with reading frame beginning at the first base. Reading the germline V gene (reference sequence) gives CDR1 SGHNT and CDR2 YYREEE. The paper as a whole reports these results and caveats: Sampling times were not matched between sustained-remission and progressing patients, and lymph node repertoires were not studied. At ibrutinib response clonality went up, during sustained remission it held steady, and at progression it dropped back toward baseline. Baseline clonality exceeded that of age-matched healthy donors and correlated strongly with circulating CD8+ T-cell counts. Public clonotypes were rare and either shrank or stayed stable during treatment, and the rise in clonality at ibrutinib response reflected expansion of private clonotypes.

About this clone: It has no known antigen specificity. No quality values exist for individual bases; no much larger clone is one base distant.

The chain couples TRBV5-4 to TRBJ1-2; TRBD1 lines up with 8 middle nucleotides. The source material was PBMCs, sampled after 12 months of ibrutinib treatment. This TCR derives from a human donor with chronic lymphocytic leukemia. The CDR3 region: CASSQRQGSNGYTF. The bases are TGTGCCAGCAGCCAAAGACAGGGGTCGAATGGCTACACCTTC.